The 6 T cell receptor beta chains below all came from one sample that was sequenced in a study of shared clonotypes between healthy human individuals. Naive-designated CD8 cells lacked CD45RO, were positively enriched for CCR7, and omitted terminally differentiated effector memory CD45RA+ cells. The protocol was immunoSEQ multiplex PCR, while the TCRdb copy is restricted to in-frame clones and leaves out a portion. The profile shows almost 700,000 clones, 92% of them singletons. The sequenced material came from naive CD8+ T cells sorted from blood. Receptors originate from a man aged 30-40 years in good health.

The chain uses TRBV7-2 and TRBJ2-1; 16 nucleotides line up with TRBD2. V trimming: 2 bases; J trimming: 1 base; junction bases outside the gene matches: 5. The CDR3 sequence is 19 residues long. Germline loops: CDR1 SGHTA, CDR2 FQGNSA. The CDR3 sequence is CASSLFGTSGRGSYNEQFF. The CDR3 DNA follows: TGTGCCAGCAGCTTATTCGGGACTAGCGGGAGGGGGTCCTACAATGAGCAGTTCTTC. The entire variable domain, with the rest obtained from reference TRBV7-2 and TRBJ2-1, is as follows: GAGVSQSPSNKVTEKGKDVELRCDPISGHTALYWYRQSLGQGLEFLIYFQGNSAPDKSGLPSDRFSAERTGGSVSTLTIQRTQQEDSAVYLCASSLFGTSGRGSYNEQFFGPGTRLTVL.

V usage is TRBV27 and J usage is TRBJ2-7; maybe TRBD2 (6 bases). The CDR3 sequence is 14 residues long. Germline CDR1 is MNHEY and CDR2 is SMNVEV (reference sequence). V was shortened by 5 bases and J by 2 bases, with 13 bases between the two germline ends. CDR3 region: CASSPAGTTYEQYF. CDR3 coding DNA: TGTGCCAGCAGTCCAGCGGGTACAACCTACGAGCAGTACTTC.

The chain combines TRBV27 with TRBJ2-7; maybe TRBD1 (7 bases). Germline lookup yields CDR1 MNHEY and CDR2 SMNVEV (reference sequence). There are 14 residues in the CDR3. V lost 5 bases to trimming and J lost 8 bases, with 19 bases between them. CDR3 bases: TGTGCCAGCAGTGGCGCCGGAGGGGGCTATAAGCAGTACTTC. Encoded protein: CASSGAGGGYKQYF.

This rearrangement joins TRBV15 to TRBJ2-2; weak D call: TRBD1 (5 bases). CDR1 is LNHNV, CDR2 YYDKDF, per germline (reference sequence). The CDR3 is 17 residues long. Trimming left V 0 bases short and J 0 bases short, with 11 bases between. DNA for the CDR3: TGTGCCACCAGCAGAGATATCGGACACGCGAACACCGGGGAGCTGTTTTTT. This gives the protein CATSRDIGHANTGELFF. Combining the CDR3 with reference TRBV15 and TRBJ2-2 gives the whole variable domain DAMVIQNPRYQVTQFGKPVTLSCSQTLNHNVMYWYQQKSSQAPKLLFHYYDKDFNNEADTPDNFQSRRPNTSFCFLDIRSPGLGDTAMYLCATSRDIGHANTGELFFGEGSRLTVL.

The chain couples TRBV10-1 to TRBJ2-2; 7 bases agree with TRBD2. The CDR3 sequence is 16 residues long. Germline V gene sequence: CDR1 WNHNN, CDR2 SYGVQD (reference sequence). Trimming at V came to 3 bases and at J to 6 bases, leaving 10 bases not matched to a gene. Written as DNA, the CDR3 is TGCGCCAGCAGTGACCGGGGGGACTTGGTGGCCGGGGAGCTGTTTTTT. It translates to CASSDRGDLVAGELFF.

The chain joins TRBV15 to TRBJ2-1, with 10 bases aligning to TRBD2. The trim removed 4 bases at V and 4 bases at J, leaving 4 bases unmatched. Germline V gene lookup returns CDR1 LNHNV and CDR2 YYDKDF (reference sequence). This CDR3 region has 15 residues. DNA for the CDR3: TGTGCCACCAGCATAGGACTAGCGGCGTACAATGAGCAGTTCTTC. Its translation: CATSIGLAAYNEQFF.